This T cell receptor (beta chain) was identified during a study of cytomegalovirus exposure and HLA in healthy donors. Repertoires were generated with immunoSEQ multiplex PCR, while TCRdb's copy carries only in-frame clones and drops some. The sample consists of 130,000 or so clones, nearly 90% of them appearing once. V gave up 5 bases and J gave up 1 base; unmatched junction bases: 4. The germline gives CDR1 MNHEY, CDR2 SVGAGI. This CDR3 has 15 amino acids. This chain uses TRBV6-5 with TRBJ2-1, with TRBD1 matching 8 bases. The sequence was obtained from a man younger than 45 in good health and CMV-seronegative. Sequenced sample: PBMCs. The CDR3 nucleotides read TGTGCCAGCAGTACGGACAGGGCGTCCTACAATGAGCAGTTCTTC. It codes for CASSTDRASYNEQFF.